This T cell receptor beta chain was documented in a study of blood T cell repertoires in COVID-19. For the study at large: Whether acute or convalescent, the COVID-19 samples came from the United States, Italy and Spain. Sources were T cells, B-cell-depleted T cells, or PBMCs; the material itself was cDNA or gDNA.

This study enrolled people aged about 18 to 100 from about two dozen US geographic areas. Trimming pared 8 bases from V and 0 bases from J, leaving 6 bases between. The CDR3 loop spans 12 amino acids. CDR1 is LGHDT and CDR2 is YNNKEL in the germline V gene (reference sequence). Here immunoSEQ multiplex PCR was the method, and the copy in TCRdb shows in-frame clones only, minus some. The top ten hold about 7% of the sample, which has 200,000 to 250,000 clones, 65% to 85% seen once. The chain is built from TRBV3-1 (or the pseudogene TRBV3-2) and TRBJ2-3; D gene unclear. The TCR sequence derives from a middle-aged woman with acute COVID-19. The specimen was PBMCs or T cells enriched from blood (not recorded which). The CDR3 nucleotides read TGTGCCAGCGCTACTAGCACAGATACGCAGTATTTT. This sequence encodes CASATSTDTQYF.